The T cell receptor (beta chain) under discussion was sequenced for a study of T-cell reconstitution after alpha-beta-depleted transplantation in children. General observations from the study: Recipient T cells and thymic progenitors that survived gave rise to the high TCRbeta diversity observed at day 60 in some patients.

Unique molecular identifiers featured in how the TCRbeta library was prepared. TCRdb ran MiXCR on the PCR reads and lists one entry per CDR3 protein. The profile covers roughly 310,000 distinct CDR3 sequences, with about a quarter appearing a single time and over 9.5% taken by the ten largest. With respect to this clonotype: Its antigen is not known.

Germline V CDR1 and CDR2: DFQATT, SNEGSKA (reference sequence). The CDR3 covers 13 residues. The V segment lost 5 bases and the J segment 7 bases; nucleotides outside the gene matches: 8. The receptor's source is a male patient between 10 and 17 years old who had a stem cell transplant for acute lymphoblastic leukemia, so the T cells may come from the graft donor. The input for sequencing was PBMCs, mostly from graft donor cells, taken 180 days after TCRalphabeta/CD19-depleted stem cell transplant. This chain connects TRBV20-1 to TRBJ1-5, with 7 bases matching TRBD1. This chain's CDR3 is CSAQGGAGQPQHF. The CDR3 DNA is TGCAGTGCTCAGGGGGGGGCTGGGCAGCCCCAGCATTTT.